These 10 T cell receptor beta chains were all obtained from the same sample, sequenced in a study of blood T cell repertoires in COVID-19. Profiled with immunoSEQ multiplex PCR; TCRdb holds only in-frame clones, not every one. The table has about 80,000 clones, approximately 78% seen once. What was sequenced was peripheral blood. All receptors come from a man aged 55 to 69 with acute or convalescent COVID-19.

V gene TRBV5-4 combines with J gene TRBJ2-3, with TRBD2 as a possible D gene (6 bases). Germline assignment: CDR1 SGHNT and CDR2 YYREEE (reference sequence). The CDR3 consists of 15 residues. V was cut by 9 bases and J by 5 bases, with 22 bases left in between. This CDR3 is CATMAGWGAGDTQYF. The CDR3 nucleotides read TGTGCCACCATGGCGGGATGGGGCGCGGGAGATACGCAGTATTTT.

This sequence joins TRBV2 and TRBJ1-5, with 9 positions matching TRBD1. J lost 4 bases, V lost 6 bases, and 7 bases had no gene match. From germline, CDR1 is SNHLY and CDR2 FYNNEI. The CDR3 is 15 residues long. CDR3 DNA: TGTGCCAGCAGCGGTGGACAGGGGCCAAATCAGCCCCAGCATTTT. Translating it yields CASSGGQGPNQPQHF.

The genes are TRBV6-5 and TRBJ2-7; 9 bases agree with TRBD1. Germline V CDR1 and CDR2: MNHEY, SVGAGI. This CDR3 contains 15 residues. The V gene end was trimmed by 3 bases and the J gene end by 3 bases; junction bases not matched to a gene: 6. The CDR3 sequence: CASSYIGTGFYEQYF. The CDR3 nucleotides are TGTGCCAGCAGTTATATAGGGACAGGGTTCTACGAGCAGTACTTC.

This clone was recorded once. The V call is TRBV5-1, the J call TRBJ2-4, with 8 bases aligning to TRBD1. V shed 4 bases, J shed 0 bases, and the junction held 6 bases outside the gene matches. The germline gives CDR1 SGHRS, CDR2 YFSETQ. The CDR3 runs to 16 residues. CDR3 sequence: CASSPRTGIAKNIQYF. As DNA, the CDR3 is TGCGCCAGCAGCCCTCGGACAGGGATAGCCAAAAACATTCAGTACTTC.

The J gene is TRBJ2-3, the V gene TRBV4-3; no reliable D call. Per germline, CDR1 LGHNA and CDR2 YSLEER. The V gene lost 1 base and the J gene lost 4 bases, with 9 bases spanning the gap. This CDR3 contains 14 residues. The CDR3 is CASSQVRSSDTQYF. The CDR3 DNA reads as TGCGCCAGCAGCCAAGTTCGGTCCTCAGATACGCAGTATTTT.

The chain carries TRBV7-9 and TRBJ2-3; D might be TRBD2 (7 bases). This CDR3 contains 18 residues. Germline V gene lookup returns CDR1 SEHNR and CDR2 FQNEAQ (reference sequence). Trimming pared 1 base from V and 2 bases from J, leaving 19 bases between. The CDR3 DNA reads TGTGCCAGCAGCTTAGGTCTCGCGGGGGCTCGTAACACAGATACGCAGTATTTT. It encodes CASSLGLAGARNTDTQYF.

The chain joins TRBV5-1 to TRBJ2-1, with D perhaps TRBD2 (5 bases). In germline, CDR1 is SGHRS, CDR2 YFSETQ. V lost 0 bases to trimming and J lost 8 bases, with 9 bases between them. The CDR3 covers 13 residues. CDR3 protein: CASSLVGSHEQFF. In DNA form, the CDR3 reads TGCGCCAGCAGCTTGGTTGGGAGCCATGAGCAGTTCTTC.

The rearrangement uses TRBV18 and TRBJ1-1; D call uncertain. Trimming shortened V by 3 bases and J by 4 bases, and 12 bases separated the two germline ends. The CDR3 is 14 amino acids. The V gene's germline CDR1 is KGHSH and CDR2 LQKENI. CDR3 DNA sequence: TGTGCCAGCTCACCCCTTCCCGGGAGCACTGAAGCTTTCTTT. Its translation: CASSPLPGSTEAFF.

This clone was counted only a few times. The J gene is TRBJ2-2, the V gene TRBV6-5; D perhaps matches TRBD2 (6 bases). The CDR3 extends over 13 amino acids. V lost 6 bases and J 6 bases, leaving 11 bases between the germline ends. The germline CDR1 and CDR2 sequences are MNHEY and SVGAGI. CDR3 protein: CASRGTSAGELFF. DNA for the CDR3: TGTGCCAGCAGAGGGACTTCGGCCGGGGAGCTGTTTTTT.

V and J are TRBV28 and TRBJ2-5; D is possibly TRBD2 (6 bases). The CDR3 totals 18 residues. Between the trimmed V and J ends, which lost 6 bases and 1 base, there was a span of 24 bases. The V gene's germline CDR1 is MDHEN and CDR2 SYDVKM. This CDR3 reads CASRRDSYYFGGQETQYF. In DNA form, the CDR3 reads TGTGCCAGCAGGCGGGACTCCTACTACTTTGGTGGCCAAGAGACCCAGTACTTC. The full variable domain, its missing parts supplied by reference TRBV28 and TRBJ2-5, is DVKVTQSSRYLVKRTGEKVFLECVQDMDHENMFWYRQDPGLGLRLIYFSYDVKMKEKGDIPEGYSVSREKKERFSLILESASTNQTSMYLCASRRDSYYFGGQETQYFGPGTRLLVL.